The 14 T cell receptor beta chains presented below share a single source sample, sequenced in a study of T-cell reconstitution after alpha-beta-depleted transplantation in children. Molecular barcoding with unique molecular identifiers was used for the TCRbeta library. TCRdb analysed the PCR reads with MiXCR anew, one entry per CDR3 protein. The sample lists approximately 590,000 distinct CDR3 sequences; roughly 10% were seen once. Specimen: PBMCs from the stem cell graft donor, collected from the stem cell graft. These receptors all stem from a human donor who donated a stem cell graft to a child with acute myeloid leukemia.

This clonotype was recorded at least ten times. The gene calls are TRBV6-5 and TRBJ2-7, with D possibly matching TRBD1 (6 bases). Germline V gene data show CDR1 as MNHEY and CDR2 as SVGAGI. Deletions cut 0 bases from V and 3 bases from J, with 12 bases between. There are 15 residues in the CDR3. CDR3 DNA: TGTGCCAGCAGTTACTCTGGGCAGGGGAGCTACGAGCAGTACTTC. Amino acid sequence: CASSYSGQGSYEQYF.

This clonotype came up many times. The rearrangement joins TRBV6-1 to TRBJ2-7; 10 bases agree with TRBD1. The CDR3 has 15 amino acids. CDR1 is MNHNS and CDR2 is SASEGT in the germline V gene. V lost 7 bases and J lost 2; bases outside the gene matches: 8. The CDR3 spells CASTNTGTGAYEQYF. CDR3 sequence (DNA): TGTGCCAGCACCAATACCGGGACAGGGGCCTACGAGCAGTACTTC.

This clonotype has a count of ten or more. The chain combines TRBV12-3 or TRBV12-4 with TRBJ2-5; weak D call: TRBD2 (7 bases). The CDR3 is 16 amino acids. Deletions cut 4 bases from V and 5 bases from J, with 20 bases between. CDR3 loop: CASSSHLGRGKETQYF. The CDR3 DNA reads TGTGCCAGCAGTTCGCACTTAGGGAGGGGGAAGGAGACCCAGTACTTC.

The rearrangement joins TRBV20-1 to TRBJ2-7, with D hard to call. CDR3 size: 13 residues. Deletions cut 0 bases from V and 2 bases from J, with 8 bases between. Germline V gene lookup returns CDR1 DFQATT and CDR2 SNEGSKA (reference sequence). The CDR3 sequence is CSARDALTYEQYF. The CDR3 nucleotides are TGCAGTGCTAGAGATGCCCTCACCTACGAGCAGTACTTC.

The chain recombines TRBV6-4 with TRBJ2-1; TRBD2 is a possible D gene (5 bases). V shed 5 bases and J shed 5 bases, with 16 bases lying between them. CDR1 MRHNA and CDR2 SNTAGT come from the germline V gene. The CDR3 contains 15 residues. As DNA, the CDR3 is TGTGCCAGCAGTAACCCCGGCCGGGGAGACAATGAGCAGTTCTTC. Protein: CASSNPGRGDNEQFF.

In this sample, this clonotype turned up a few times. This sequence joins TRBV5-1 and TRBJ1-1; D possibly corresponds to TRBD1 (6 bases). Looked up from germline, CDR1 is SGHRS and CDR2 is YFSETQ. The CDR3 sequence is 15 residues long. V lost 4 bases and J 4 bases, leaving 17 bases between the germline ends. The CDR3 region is CASSLGGGRSTEAFF. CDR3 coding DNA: TGCGCCAGCAGCCTGGGAGGGGGGCGGAGCACTGAAGCTTTCTTT.

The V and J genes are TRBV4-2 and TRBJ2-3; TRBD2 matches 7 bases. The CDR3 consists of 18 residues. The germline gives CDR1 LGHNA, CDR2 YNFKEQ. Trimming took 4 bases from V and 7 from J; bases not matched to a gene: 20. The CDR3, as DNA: TGTGCCAGCAGCCTTAGGTCCGGACTAGTGGGAAAGATGAATACGCAGTATTTT. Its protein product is CASSLRSGLVGKMNTQYF.

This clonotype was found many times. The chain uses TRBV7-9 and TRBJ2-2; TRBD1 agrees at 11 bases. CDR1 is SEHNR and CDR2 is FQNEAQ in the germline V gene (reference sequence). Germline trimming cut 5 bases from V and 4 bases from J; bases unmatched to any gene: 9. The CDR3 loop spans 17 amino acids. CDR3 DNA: TGTGCCAGCAGCCCTTCCCCGGGACAGGGGGGCACCGGGGAGCTGTTTTTT. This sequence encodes CASSPSPGQGGTGELFF.

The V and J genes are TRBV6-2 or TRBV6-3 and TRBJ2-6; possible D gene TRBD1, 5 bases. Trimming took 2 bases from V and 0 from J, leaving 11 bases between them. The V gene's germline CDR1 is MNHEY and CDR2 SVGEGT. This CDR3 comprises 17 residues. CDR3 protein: CASSYIRQLSGANVLTF. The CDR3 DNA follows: TGTGCCAGCAGTTACATACGACAGCTCTCTGGGGCCAACGTCCTGACTTTC.

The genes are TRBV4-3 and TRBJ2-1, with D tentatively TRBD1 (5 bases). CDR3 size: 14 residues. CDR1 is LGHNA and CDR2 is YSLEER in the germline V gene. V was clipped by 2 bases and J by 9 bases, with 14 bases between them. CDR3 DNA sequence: TGCGCCAGCAGCCAACCAGGGCGTTCGACTGAGCAGTTCTTC. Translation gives CASSQPGRSTEQFF.

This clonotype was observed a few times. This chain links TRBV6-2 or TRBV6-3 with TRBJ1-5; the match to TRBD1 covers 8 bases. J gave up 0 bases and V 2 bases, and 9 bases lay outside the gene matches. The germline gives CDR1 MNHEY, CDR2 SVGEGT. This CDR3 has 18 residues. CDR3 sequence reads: CASSYRGPGGLSNQPQHF. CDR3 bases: TGTGCCAGCAGTTACCGGGGGCCAGGGGGCCTTAGCAATCAGCCCCAGCATTTT.

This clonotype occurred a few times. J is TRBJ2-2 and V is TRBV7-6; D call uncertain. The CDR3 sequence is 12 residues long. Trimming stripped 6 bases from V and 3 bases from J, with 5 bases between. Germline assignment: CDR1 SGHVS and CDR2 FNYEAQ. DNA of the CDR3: TGTGCCAGCAGAATGGACACCGGGGAGCTGTTTTTT. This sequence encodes CASRMDTGELFF.

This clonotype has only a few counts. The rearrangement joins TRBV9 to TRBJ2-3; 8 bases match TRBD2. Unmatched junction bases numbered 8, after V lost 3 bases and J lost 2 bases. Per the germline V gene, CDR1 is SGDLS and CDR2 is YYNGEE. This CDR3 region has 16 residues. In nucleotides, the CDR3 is TGTGCCAGCAGCGCTCGTACTAGCGGAACCACAGATACGCAGTATTTT. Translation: CASSARTSGTTDTQYF.

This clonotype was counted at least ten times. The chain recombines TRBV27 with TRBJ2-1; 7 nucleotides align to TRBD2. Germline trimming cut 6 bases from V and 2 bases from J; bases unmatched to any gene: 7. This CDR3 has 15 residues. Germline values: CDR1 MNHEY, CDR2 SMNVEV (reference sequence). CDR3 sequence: CASRGGLAAYNEQFF. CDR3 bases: TGTGCCAGCAGGGGAGGGCTAGCGGCCTACAATGAGCAGTTCTTC.